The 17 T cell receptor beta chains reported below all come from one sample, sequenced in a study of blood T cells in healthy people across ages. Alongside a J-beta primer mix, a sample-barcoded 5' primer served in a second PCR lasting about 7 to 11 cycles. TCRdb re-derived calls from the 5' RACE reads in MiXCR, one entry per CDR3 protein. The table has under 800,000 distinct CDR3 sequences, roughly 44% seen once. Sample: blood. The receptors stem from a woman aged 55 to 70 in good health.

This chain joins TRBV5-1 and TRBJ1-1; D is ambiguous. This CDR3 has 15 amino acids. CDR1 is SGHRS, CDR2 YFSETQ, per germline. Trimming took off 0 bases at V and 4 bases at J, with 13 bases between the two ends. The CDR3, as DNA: TGCGCCAGCAGCTTGGTTGCGGGATCGTCCACTGAAGCTTTCTTT. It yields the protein CASSLVAGSSTEAFF.

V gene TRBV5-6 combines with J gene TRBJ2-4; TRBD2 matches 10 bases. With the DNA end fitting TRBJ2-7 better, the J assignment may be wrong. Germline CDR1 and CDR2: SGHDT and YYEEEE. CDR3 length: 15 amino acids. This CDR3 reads CASSLVSGRADEQYF. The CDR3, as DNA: TGTGCCAGCAGCTTGGTCAGCGGGAGGGCTGACGAGCAGTACTTC.

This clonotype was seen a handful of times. Written as DNA, the CDR3 is TGCAGTGCCGAAAGGACTAGCGGCACAACAGATACGCAGTATTTT. Translation: CSAERTSGTTDTQYF. V gene TRBV20-1 combines with J gene TRBJ2-3; 10 nucleotides agree with TRBD2. This CDR3 region has 15 residues. Trimming at V came to 6 bases and at J to 3 bases, leaving 9 bases not matched to a gene. Germline-derived CDR1 and CDR2 are DFQATT and SNEGSKA (reference sequence).

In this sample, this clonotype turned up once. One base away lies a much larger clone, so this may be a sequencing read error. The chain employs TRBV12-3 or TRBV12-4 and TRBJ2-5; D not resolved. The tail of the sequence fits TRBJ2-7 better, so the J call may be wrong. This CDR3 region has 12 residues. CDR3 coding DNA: TGTGCCTGCAGTTATTCCACCTACGAGCAGTACTTC. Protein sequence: CACSYSTYEQYF.

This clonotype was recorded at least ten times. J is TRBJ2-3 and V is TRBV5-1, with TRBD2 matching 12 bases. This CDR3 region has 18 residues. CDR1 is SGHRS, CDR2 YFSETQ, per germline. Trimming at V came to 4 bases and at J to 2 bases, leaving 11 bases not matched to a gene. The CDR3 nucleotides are TGCGCCAGCAGCATATCTGGACTAGCGGGGAGTAACACAGATACGCAGTATTTT. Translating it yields CASSISGLAGSNTDTQYF.

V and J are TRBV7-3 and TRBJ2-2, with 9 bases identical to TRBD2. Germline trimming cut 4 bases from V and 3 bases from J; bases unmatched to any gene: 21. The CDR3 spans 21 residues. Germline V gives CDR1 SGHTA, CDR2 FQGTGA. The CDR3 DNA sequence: TGTGCCAGCAGCTCCCTAGTAGCGGGAGAGGTAGTGGCCGCAGACACCGGGGAGCTGTTTTTT. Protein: CASSSLVAGEVVAADTGELFF.

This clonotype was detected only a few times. DNA of the CDR3: TGTGCCAGCAGTGTAGCGGGAAGGGAGACCCAGTACTTC. Translated, it gives CASSVAGRETQYF. The genes are TRBV6-5 and TRBJ2-5, with 8 bases that match TRBD2. V was clipped by 5 bases and J by 5 bases; unmatched bases: 4. There are 13 residues in the CDR3. Germline CDR1 is MNHEY and CDR2 is SVGAGI.

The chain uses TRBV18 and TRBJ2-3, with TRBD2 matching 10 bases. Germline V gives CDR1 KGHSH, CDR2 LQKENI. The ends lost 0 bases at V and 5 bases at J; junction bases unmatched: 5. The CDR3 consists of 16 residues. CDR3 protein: CASSPPTSGLVDTQYF. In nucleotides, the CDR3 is TGTGCCAGCTCACCACCGACTAGCGGGTTGGTAGATACGCAGTATTTT.

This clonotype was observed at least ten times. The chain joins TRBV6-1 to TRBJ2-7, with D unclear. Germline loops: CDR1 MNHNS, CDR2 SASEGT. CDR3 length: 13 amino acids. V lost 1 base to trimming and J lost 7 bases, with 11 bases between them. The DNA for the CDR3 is TGTGCCAGCAGTGAAGGACTTCGATGGGAGCAGTACTTC. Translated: CASSEGLRWEQYF.

CDR3 in amino acids: CASSLGRGSEQFF. Written as DNA, the CDR3 is TGTGCCAGCAGTCTGGGAAGGGGTAGTGAGCAGTTCTTC. This rearrangement joins TRBV27 to TRBJ2-1; D is perhaps TRBD1 (5 bases). The V gene's germline CDR1 is MNHEY and CDR2 SMNVEV (reference sequence). This CDR3 comprises 13 residues. With 5 bases removed from V and 9 bases from J, the gap between germline ends came to 14 bases.

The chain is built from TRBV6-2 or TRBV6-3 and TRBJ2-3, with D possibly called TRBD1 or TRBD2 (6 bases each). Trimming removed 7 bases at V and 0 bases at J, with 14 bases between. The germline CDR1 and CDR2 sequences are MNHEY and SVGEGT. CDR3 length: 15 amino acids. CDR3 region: CASTSGDTSTDTQYF. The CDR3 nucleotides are TGTGCCAGCACATCGGGGGACACTAGCACAGATACGCAGTATTTT.

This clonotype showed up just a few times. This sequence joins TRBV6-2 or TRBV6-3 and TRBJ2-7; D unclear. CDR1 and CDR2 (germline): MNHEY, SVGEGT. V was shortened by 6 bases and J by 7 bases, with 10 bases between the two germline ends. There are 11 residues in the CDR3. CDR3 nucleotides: TGTGCCAGCAGGACGTGGGGAGAGCAGTACTTC. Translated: CASRTWGEQYF.

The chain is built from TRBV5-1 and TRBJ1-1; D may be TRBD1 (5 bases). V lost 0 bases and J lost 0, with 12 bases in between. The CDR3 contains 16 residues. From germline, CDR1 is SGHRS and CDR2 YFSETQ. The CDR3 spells CASSLDGTDMNTEAFF. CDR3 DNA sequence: TGCGCCAGCAGCTTGGACGGGACGGACATGAACACTGAAGCTTTCTTT.

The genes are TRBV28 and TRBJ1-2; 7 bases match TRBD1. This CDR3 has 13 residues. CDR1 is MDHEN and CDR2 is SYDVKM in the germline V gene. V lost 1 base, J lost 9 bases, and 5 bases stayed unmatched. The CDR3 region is CASSLFETGSYTF. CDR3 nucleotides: TGTGCCAGCAGTTTATTCGAGACAGGGAGCTACACCTTC.

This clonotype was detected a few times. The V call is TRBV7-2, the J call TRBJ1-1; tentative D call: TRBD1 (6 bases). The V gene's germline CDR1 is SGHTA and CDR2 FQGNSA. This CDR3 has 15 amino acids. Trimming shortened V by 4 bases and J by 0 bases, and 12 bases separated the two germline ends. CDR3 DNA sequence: TGTGCCAGCAGCTCCGACAGGTTCATGAACACTGAAGCTTTCTTT. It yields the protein CASSSDRFMNTEAFF.

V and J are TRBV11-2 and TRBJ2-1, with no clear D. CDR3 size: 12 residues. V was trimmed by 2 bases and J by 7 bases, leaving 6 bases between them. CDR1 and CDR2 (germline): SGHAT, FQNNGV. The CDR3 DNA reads TGTGCCAGCAGCTTAATCCGGAATGAGCAGTTCTTC. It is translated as CASSLIRNEQFF.

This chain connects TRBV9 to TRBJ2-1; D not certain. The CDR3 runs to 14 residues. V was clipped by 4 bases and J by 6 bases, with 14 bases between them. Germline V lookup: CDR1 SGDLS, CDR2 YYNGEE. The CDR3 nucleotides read TGTGCCAGCAGCATCCAGCTAGGTGTCAATGAGCAGTTCTTC. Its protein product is CASSIQLGVNEQFF.